A selection of T cell receptor beta chains follows, all from one sample in a study of blood T cell repertoires in COVID-19. TCRdb's copy holds only in-frame clones and misses some; the assay was immunoSEQ multiplex PCR. The sample comprises 35,000 to 45,000 clones, 70% to 90% of which are singletons, and around 3.5% rests with the top ten. Specimen: peripheral blood. Receptors were obtained from a human donor in a cohort sampled during active COVID-19. CDR3s include the opening cysteine and the closing phenylalanine or tryptophan. A D gene is named only where the DNA matches it firmly. Where a row states a size, it is once, few, many or the class of an expanded clone; other rows omit it.

D	size	length	J	V	DNA	CDR3
TRBD2	-	15	TRBJ2-7	TRBV9	TGTGCCAGCAGCGCCGAAGCGGGAGGGCGGCTCGAGCAGTACTTC	CASSAEAGGRLEQYF
TRBD1	-	14	TRBJ2-7	TRBV10-3	TGTGCCATCAGTGTCCGGGACAGATTCTACGAGCAGTACTTC	CAISVRDRFYEQYF
-	-	16	TRBJ2-1	TRBV10-3	TGTGCCATGACAGGGGCGGGAGGGAGCTCCTACAATGAGCAGTTCTTC	CAMTGAGGSSYNEQFF
-	-	16	TRBJ2-5	TRBV5-4	TGTGCCAGCAGCCCTAACTTCAGGGGCGCTCAAGAGACCCAGTACTTC	CASSPNFRGAQETQYF
TRBD2	-	16	TRBJ2-1	TRBV19	TGTGCCAGTAGTATAGATTCCAGCGGGAGAGGTGATGAGCAGTTCTTC	CASSIDSSGRGDEQFF
TRBD1	-	15	TRBJ2-3	TRBV18	TGTGCCAGCTCCCCGGCGGGACAGGGTCCAGATACGCAGTATTTT	CASSPAGQGPDTQYF
TRBD1	-	14	TRBJ2-1	TRBV6-4	TGTGCCAGCAGTGACGGGACAGGGGGCAATGAGCAGTTCTTC	CASSDGTGGNEQFF
TRBD1	-	16	TRBJ1-2	TRBV5-1	TGCGCCAGCAGCTTGGCCAACGGCGACAGGGAAGAAGGCTACACCTTC	CASSLANGDREEGYTF
TRBD2	-	16	TRBJ2-1	TRBV11-2	TGTGCCAGCAGCTTCTCACCTAGCGGGGCGTCCAATGAGCAGTTCTTC	CASSFSPSGASNEQFF
-	-	19	TRBJ2-2	TRBV19	TGTGCCAGTAGTATACGAGGCGATTTGCGCAGGGGCGACACCGGGGAGCTGTTTTTT	CASSIRGDLRRGDTGELFF
-	-	15	TRBJ2-2	TRBV6-5	TGTGCCAGCAGTTACTCGAGGCGGGGCACCGGGGAGCTGTTTTTT	CASSYSRRGTGELFF
TRBD2	-	14	TRBJ2-5	TRBV6-2/TRBV6-3	TGTGCCAGCAGCCCCCAGCGGGGGACTACTACCCAGTACTTC	CASSPQRGTTTQYF
-	-	11	TRBJ2-1	TRBV30	TGTGCCTGGAGTGACTACCCTGAGCAGTTCTTC	CAWSDYPEQFF
TRBD1	-	15	TRBJ2-7	TRBV5-1	TGCGCCAGCGGCGTAGGGACAGGGGGTTCCTACGAGCAGTACTTC	CASGVGTGGSYEQYF
-	-	14	TRBJ1-2	TRBV6-5	TGTGCCAGCAGTTACTCGAGCACAGTTGGTGGCTACACCTTC	CASSYSSTVGGYTF
-	-	13	TRBJ1-1	TRBV19	TGTGCCAGTAGTGATACAGGTCCCCTGAAAGCTTTCTTT	CASSDTGPLKAFF
TRBD2	-	17	TRBJ2-1	TRBV20-1	TGCAGTGCCAGTAGACTAGCGGGGGGAAGCTCCTACAATGAGCAGTTCTTC	CSASRLAGGSSYNEQFF
TRBD2	-	16	TRBJ2-3	TRBV19	TGTGCCAGTAGAGAACTAGCGGCAGGAGGCACAGATACGCAGTATTTT	CASRELAAGGTDTQYF
TRBD1	-	15	TRBJ1-2	TRBV2	TGTGCCAGCAGAGCAGACTTGGACAGGAACTATGGCTACACCTTC	CASRADLDRNYGYTF
TRBD2	few	18	TRBJ2-7	TRBV4-3	TGCGCCAGCAGCCAAGATCTAGCGGGGGGCCTCCTCTCCTACGAGCAGTACTTC	CASSQDLAGGLLSYEQYF
TRBD1	-	14	TRBJ1-1	TRBV3-1/TRBV3-2	TGTGCCAGCAGCCATCACCGGGACAGGGCTGAAGCTTTCTTT	CASSHHRDRAEAFF
-	-	14	TRBJ2-2	TRBV24-1	TGTGCCACCCGAGAGCGATCGAACACCGGGGAGCTGTTTTTT	CATRERSNTGELFF
-	-	15	TRBJ1-2	TRBV7-2	TGTGCCAGCAGCTCGGTTATGCGGGGGGGATATGGCTACACCTTC	CASSSVMRGGYGYTF
-	-	14	TRBJ2-5	TRBV7-9	TGTGCCAGCAGCCCTCGACAGTCCCAAGAGACCCAGTACTTC	CASSPRQSQETQYF
-	-	15	TRBJ2-5	TRBV4-3	TGCGCCAGCAGCCAAGGGAACTACCTATCCGAGACCCAGTACTTC	CASSQGNYLSETQYF
-	-	15	TRBJ1-2	TRBV5-1	TGCGCCAGCAGCTTGGGTACGGGTTTTGACTATGGCTACACCTTC	CASSLGTGFDYGYTF
-	few	15	TRBJ1-5	TRBV11-3	TGTGCCAGCAGCTGCAAGAAGGGGGTTAATCAGCCCCAGCATTTT	CASSCKKGVNQPQHF
-	-	16	TRBJ2-2	TRBV3-1/TRBV3-2	TGTGCCAGCAGCCCCGGGACTCGATCGAACACCGGGGAGCTGTTTTTT	CASSPGTRSNTGELFF
TRBD1	few	15	TRBJ1-1	TRBV19	TGTGCCAGTAGTAGAGGAGGACAGGGGTACGCTGAAGCTTTCTTT	CASSRGGQGYAEAFF
-	-	15	TRBJ1-1	TRBV6-1	TGTGCCAGCAGTGAAACCGGGGGGAGAAGCACTGAAGCTTTCTTT	CASSETGGRSTEAFF
-	-	14	TRBJ2-7	TRBV6-5	TGTGCCAGCAGGGCGACAGGTAGCTCCTACGAGCAGTACTTC	CASRATGSSYEQYF
-	-	15	TRBJ1-1	TRBV4-1	TGCGCCAGCAGCCAAGATTGGAGGGGTGACACTGAAGCTTTCTTT	CASSQDWRGDTEAFF
-	-	14	TRBJ2-1	TRBV3-1/TRBV3-2	TGTGCCAGCAGCCAACACGGGAGTATGAATGAGCAGTTCTTC	CASSQHGSMNEQFF
TRBD2	-	16	TRBJ2-7	TRBV27	TGTGCCAGCAGTATAGCTAGCGGGAGGGGGGCGTACGAGCAGTACTTC	CASSIASGRGAYEQYF
-	-	13	TRBJ2-7	TRBV5-1	TGCGCCAGCAGCTTGTTGGCCGACTACGAGCAGTACTTC	CASSLLADYEQYF
TRBD1	-	16	TRBJ1-1	TRBV5-1	TGCGCCAGCAGCTTTTGGGACAGAGCACCGAACACTGAAGCTTTCTTT	CASSFWDRAPNTEAFF
TRBD2	-	17	TRBJ2-5	TRBV6-2/TRBV6-3	TGTGCCAGCAGTTTCCCCCTACTAGCGGGAGCGGGAGAGACCCAGTACTTC	CASSFPLLAGAGETQYF
-	-	13	TRBJ1-2	TRBV6-6	TGTGCCAGCAGTGACACAGGGTACTATGGCTACACCTTC	CASSDTGYYGYTF
TRBD1	-	14	TRBJ2-7	TRBV7-2	TGTGCCAGCAGCTTAGGGCAGGGGGCCTACGAGCAGTACTTC	CASSLGQGAYEQYF
-	-	16	TRBJ1-1	TRBV5-1	TGCGCCAGCAGCAGGCAGGGGACGATAAAGAACACTGAAGCTTTCTTT	CASSRQGTIKNTEAFF
-	-	14	TRBJ2-3	TRBV14	TGTGCCAGCAGCCAAGCACTCCCCGGAGGATCGCAGTATTTT	CASSQALPGGSQYF
TRBD1	-	13	TRBJ1-1	TRBV7-7	TGTGCTAGCAGCGCCGACAGGGACACTGAAGCTTTCTTT	CASSADRDTEAFF
-	-	14	TRBJ1-2	TRBV20-1	TGCAGTGCTAGTTTCGACATCACAAGGCATGGCTACACCTTC	CSASFDITRHGYTF
TRBD1	few	13	TRBJ1-6	TRBV28	TGTGCCAGCAGTAACAGGGGTTGGTCACCCCTCCACTTT	CASSNRGWSPLHF
TRBD2	-	16	TRBJ2-7	TRBV10-2	TGCGCCAGCAGTGGGGGTACTAGCGGGGACTCCTACGAGCAGTACTTC	CASSGGTSGDSYEQYF
-	few	14	TRBJ2-7	TRBV5-1	TGCGCCAGCAGCCCCTCGACAGTTTTCTACGAGCAGTACTTC	CASSPSTVFYEQYF
-	-	14	TRBJ2-1	TRBV19	TGTGCCAGTAGTATAGACCTCCTTAACAATGAGCAGTTCTTC	CASSIDLLNNEQFF
TRBD2	-	15	TRBJ2-1	TRBV6-6	TGTGCCAGCAGTCCCACCGGGACTAGAGGCAATGAGCAGTTCTTC	CASSPTGTRGNEQFF
-	-	15	TRBJ1-3	TRBV7-2	TGTGCCAGCAGCCCCGACAATCACTCTGGAAACACCATATATTTT	CASSPDNHSGNTIYF
-	-	13	TRBJ1-6	TRBV3-1/TRBV3-2	TGTGCCAGCAGCCAAGAAGGGGGTTCACCCCTCCACTTT	CASSQEGGSPLHF
TRBD1	-	15	TRBJ2-7	TRBV11-2	TGTGCCAGCAGCTTAGGGTCAGGGGGTCCATACGAGCAGTACTTC	CASSLGSGGPYEQYF
-	-	12	TRBJ1-1	TRBV12-3/TRBV12-4	TGTGCCAGCAGAATTGGGCTCTCGGAAGCTTTCTTT	CASRIGLSEAFF
-	-	12	TRBJ1-2	TRBV6-5	TGTGCCACGAGACAGAGTAACTATGGCTACACCTTC	CATRQSNYGYTF
-	-	11	TRBJ2-7	TRBV6-2/TRBV6-3	TGTGCCAGCAGTTACCTCTACGAGCAGTACTTC	CASSYLYEQYF
-	-	14	TRBJ1-2	TRBV6-4	TGTGCCAGCCTAAAAGGCGGTCTTAACTATGGCTACACCTTC	CASLKGGLNYGYTF